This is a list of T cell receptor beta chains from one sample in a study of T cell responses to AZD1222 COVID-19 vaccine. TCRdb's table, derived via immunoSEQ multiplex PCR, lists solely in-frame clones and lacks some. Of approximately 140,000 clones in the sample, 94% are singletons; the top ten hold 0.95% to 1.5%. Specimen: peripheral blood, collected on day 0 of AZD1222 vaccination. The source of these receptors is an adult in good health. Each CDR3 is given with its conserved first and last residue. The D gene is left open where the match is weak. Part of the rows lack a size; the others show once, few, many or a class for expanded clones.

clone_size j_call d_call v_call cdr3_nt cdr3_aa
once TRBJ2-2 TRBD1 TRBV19 TGTGCCAGTAAGAAACAGGGGGCGCCCGGGGAGCTGTTTTTT CASKKQGAPGELFF
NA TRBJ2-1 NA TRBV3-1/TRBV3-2 TGTGCCAGCAGCCAACACAGGGTCCCCTACAATGAGCAGTTCTTC CASSQHRVPYNEQFF
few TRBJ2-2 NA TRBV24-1 TGTGCCACCAGCCAAGGGGGCACCGGGGAGCTGTTTTTT CATSQGGTGELFF
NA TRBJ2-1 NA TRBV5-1 TGCGCCAGCAGCTTAACTCCAGGGAGGAACAATGAGCAGTTCTTC CASSLTPGRNNEQFF
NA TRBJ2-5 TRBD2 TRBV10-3 TGTGCCATCAGGGGGGGGAGCGGGGGAGAGACCCAGTACTTC CAIRGGSGGETQYF
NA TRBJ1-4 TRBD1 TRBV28 TGTGCCAGCAGTCTCCCGGGACAGAGAACAACTAATGAAAAACTGTTTTTT CASSLPGQRTTNEKLFF
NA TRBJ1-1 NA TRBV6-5 TGTGCCAGCAGTTCCCAGGGAATGGGGTTGAACACTGAAGCTTTCTTT CASSSQGMGLNTEAFF
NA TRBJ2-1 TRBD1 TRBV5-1 TGCGCCAGCAGCATTACAGGGGGCAATGAGCAGTTCTTC CASSITGGNEQFF
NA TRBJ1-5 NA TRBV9 TGTGCCAGCAGCGCAGGGGACGGCAATCAGCCCCAGCATTTT CASSAGDGNQPQHF
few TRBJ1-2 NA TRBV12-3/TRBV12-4 TGTGCCAGCACTCCCCGGAGTGGCGGCTACACCTTC CASTPRSGGYTF
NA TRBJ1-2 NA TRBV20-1 TGCAGTGCTACCAACAGCTATGGCTACACCTTC CSATNSYGYTF
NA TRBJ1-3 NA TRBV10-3 TGTGCCATCAGTCGACACGTCTCCAATGGAAACACCATATATTTT CAISRHVSNGNTIYF
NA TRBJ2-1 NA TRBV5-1 TGCGCCAGCAGCCCGGGCGTCGTTGCGGGCTCCTACAATGAGCAGTTCTTC CASSPGVVAGSYNEQFF
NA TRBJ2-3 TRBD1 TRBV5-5 TGTGCCAGCAGCTTGGGGACAGGGCCCTCCACAGATACGCAGTATTTT CASSLGTGPSTDTQYF
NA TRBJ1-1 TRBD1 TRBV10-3 TGTGCCATAGGACAGGGCCTATTGGGGACTGAAGCTTTCTTT CAIGQGLLGTEAFF
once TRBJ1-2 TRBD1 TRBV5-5 TGTGCCAGACTCACAGGGGCCGTCGGCTACACCTTC CARLTGAVGYTF